A selection of T cell receptor beta chains follows, all from one sample in a study of blood T cells in healthy people across ages. Each CDR3 protein is one row after TCRdb ran MiXCR on the 5' RACE reads. The sample yields 700,000 or so distinct CDR3 sequences, about 20% seen once. Sequenced: blood. Receptor source: a man in his 70s in good health. CDR3s include the opening cysteine and the closing phenylalanine or tryptophan. A D gene is named only where the DNA matches it firmly. A row's size may be missing; if present it is once, few, many or a size class.

TRBV29-1	-	TRBJ2-1	few	TGCAGCGCCGACCTTACGGGAGTAAACAATGAGCAGTTCTTC	CSADLTGVNNEQFF
TRBV13	-	TRBJ1-3	few	TGTGCCAGCATCCTAGGGGGAGGCCCGAGGGCTGGAAACACCATATATTTT	CASILGGGPRAGNTIYF
TRBV11-2	-	TRBJ1-2	-	TGTGCCAGCAGCTTAGATCGGGCGGACTATGGCTACACCTTC	CASSLDRADYGYTF
TRBV2	TRBD2	TRBJ2-4	few	TGTGCCAGCAGTGAGACTAGCGGGGGCCTAGCCAAAAACATTCAGTACTTC	CASSETSGGLAKNIQYF
TRBV7-3	TRBD2	TRBJ2-1	few	TGTGCTAGCAGCCCCCAAACTAGCGGGAGTGAGCAGTTCTTC	CASSPQTSGSEQFF
TRBV5-1	-	TRBJ1-1	-	TGCGCCAGCAGCTTGGGAACTCGAAGTGGCCACACTGAAGCTTTCTTT	CASSLGTRSGHTEAFF
TRBV12-3/TRBV12-4	-	TRBJ1-1	-	TGTGCCAGCAGACCCCCCGGGCCAAAGAACACTGAAGCTTTCTTT	CASRPPGPKNTEAFF
TRBV3-1	TRBD1	TRBJ2-1	-	TGTGCCAGCAGCCAAGTGATACAGGGGGCCCTTGAGCAGTTCTTC	CASSQVIQGALEQFF
TRBV10-3	-	TRBJ1-1	few	TGTGCCATCAGTGCTGGACAGATGAACACTGAAGCTTTCTTT	CAISAGQMNTEAFF
TRBV3-1	-	TRBJ2-3	-	TGTGCCAGCAGCCAAGATTGGGCAGCGACAGATACGCAGTATTTT	CASSQDWAATDTQYF
TRBV6-5	-	TRBJ2-7	-	TGTGCCAGCAGTTACACGGGGATTTACTACGAGCAGTACTTC	CASSYTGIYYEQYF
TRBV14	-	TRBJ2-5	-	TGTGCCAGCAGCCAAGAAGCCAGGGGAACACCGGAGACCCAGTACTTC	CASSQEARGTPETQYF
TRBV24-1	-	TRBJ2-1	-	TGTGCCACCAGTGTCCCACAGGGAGTTAACAATGAGCAGTTCTTC	CATSVPQGVNNEQFF
TRBV29-1	-	TRBJ1-1	few	TGCAGCGTTGGGGGGGCGGGGGCTGAAGCTTTCTTT	CSVGGAGAEAFF
TRBV20-1	-	TRBJ2-1	-	TGCAGTGCTAGAGATCCTCTTGGCGGGGCCCTCGGGAATGAGCAGTTCTTC	CSARDPLGGALGNEQFF
TRBV29-1	-	TRBJ1-2	few	TGCAGCGTTGACGATCAGGGACTGTCTGGCTACACCTTC	CSVDDQGLSGYTF
TRBV14	-	TRBJ1-5	-	TGTGCCAGCAGCCAAGACCTAAGGGCTAGCAATCAGCCCCAGCATTTT	CASSQDLRASNQPQHF
TRBV14	-	TRBJ1-4	-	TGTGCCAGCAGCCAAGTTCAGGGCCTACAAACTAATGAAAAACTGTTTTTT	CASSQVQGLQTNEKLFF
TRBV28	TRBD2	TRBJ2-7	few	TGTGCCACCCGGACTAGCGGAACCTACGAGCAGTACTTC	CATRTSGTYEQYF
TRBV15	TRBD1	TRBJ1-5	medium-sized	TGTGCCACCAGCAGACTTGTACGGACAGGGGACGATCAGCCCCAGCATTTT	CATSRLVRTGDDQPQHF
TRBV12-3/TRBV12-4	TRBD1	TRBJ1-1	few	TGTGCCAGCCTCAGGGACAGGCACACTGAAGCTTTCTTT	CASLRDRHTEAFF
TRBV12-3/TRBV12-4	TRBD2	TRBJ2-3	-	TGTGCCAGCAGACGATCTTTACTAGCGGGGGGCACAGATACGCAGTATTTT	CASRRSLLAGGTDTQYF
TRBV28	-	TRBJ1-5	few	TGTGCCTCCCGATCGGGCTATAGCAATCAGCCCCAGCATTTT	CASRSGYSNQPQHF
TRBV7-3	-	TRBJ2-3	few	TGTGCCAGCAGCTTAGGTCCCGGGCAGGCGAATACGCAGTATTTT	CASSLGPGQANTQYF